The 26 T cell receptor beta chains below all came from one sample that was sequenced in a study of T cell repertoires in cytomegalovirus infection. No antigen is known for these receptors. One entry per CDR3 protein, called by TCRdb with MiXCR from the reads. The data contain hundreds of thousands of distinct CDR3 sequences, 42% of them singletons. Sequencing used cultured PBMCs, obtained from culture after CMV antigen stimulation. The receptors originated from a human donor in good health (CMV status not recorded). Some clones in this sample may be carry-over from other donors' samples.

The rearrangement links TRBV27 to TRBJ2-7; D unresolved. Germline V gene lookup returns CDR1 MNHEY and CDR2 SMNVEV (reference sequence). V dropped 6 bases and J dropped 6 bases, with 18 bases sitting between them. The CDR3 runs to 14 residues. The CDR3 sequence: CASSPWLRTAEQYF. CDR3 DNA sequence: TGTGCCAGCAGCCCTTGGTTGCGGACCGCCGAGCAGTACTTC.

The V gene is TRBV20-1, the J gene TRBJ2-3; weak D call: TRBD1 (6 bases). This CDR3 is 18 amino acids long. CDR1 and CDR2 from the germline V gene are DFQATT and SNEGSKA (reference sequence). Trimming cost V 0 bases and J 0 bases, with 19 bases left between them. The CDR3 DNA is TGCAGTGCTAGAGATCGCAGGGGCCGGAGAGGGAGCACAGATACGCAGTATTTT. Translating it yields CSARDRRGRRGSTDTQYF.

The CDR3 nucleotides are TGTGCCGTCGGTAGGGACACTGACTACGAGCAGTACTTC. Translation: CAVGRDTDYEQYF. V usage is TRBV5-4 and J usage is TRBJ2-7, with D possibly being TRBD1 (6 bases). CDR1 is SGHNT, CDR2 YYREEE, per germline (reference sequence). V was shortened by 10 bases and J by 3 bases, with 17 bases between the two germline ends. There are 13 residues in the CDR3.

This clonotype has a handful of counts. The V gene is TRBV7-9, the J gene TRBJ2-3; TRBD1 agrees at 7 bases. The V gene's germline CDR1 is SEHNR and CDR2 FQNEAQ (reference sequence). V shed 5 bases, J shed 1 base, and the junction held 6 bases outside the gene matches. This CDR3 comprises 15 residues. The CDR3 DNA follows: TGTGCCAGCAGCCCCAGAGGACAGGGCACAGATACGCAGTATTTT. The encoded protein is CASSPRGQGTDTQYF.

A few counts support this clonotype. V usage is TRBV28 and J usage is TRBJ2-7; 10 bases match TRBD1. Germline V gene data show CDR1 as MDHEN and CDR2 as SYDVKM. V gave up 6 bases and J gave up 2 bases; unmatched junction bases: 13. This CDR3 has 17 amino acids. DNA for the CDR3: TGTGCCAGCAGAACCGCGACCGGTGGGACAGGGGCCTACGAGCAGTACTTC. As protein: CASRTATGGTGAYEQYF.

V gene TRBV7-2 combines with J gene TRBJ2-7, with 8 bases aligning to TRBD2. V lost 3 bases to trimming and J lost 4 bases; unmatched junction nucleotides: 17. Per germline, CDR1 SGHTA and CDR2 FQGNSA. The CDR3 runs to 18 residues. The CDR3 spells CASSFRRGGGLEKYEQYF. The DNA for the CDR3 is TGTGCCAGCAGCTTCCGGCGAGGTGGGGGACTAGAGAAGTACGAGCAGTACTTC.

This clonotype was observed a handful of times. V usage is TRBV7-6 and J usage is TRBJ1-1; D gene unclear. The CDR3 spans 14 residues. V lost 3 bases to trimming and J lost 3 bases, with 11 bases between them. From germline, CDR1 is SGHVS and CDR2 FNYEAQ. DNA of the CDR3: TGTGCCAGCAGCTTTCTCTCGGGTTACACTGAAGCTTTCTTT. Its protein is CASSFLSGYTEAFF.

This clonotype was counted between two and nine times. V usage is TRBV6-2 or TRBV6-3 and J usage is TRBJ2-1; no reliable D call. Between the trimmed V and J ends, which lost 5 bases and 1 base, there was a span of 12 bases. CDR1 and CDR2 (germline): MNHEY, SVGEGT. The CDR3 loop spans 15 amino acids. In DNA form, the CDR3 reads TGTGCCAGCAGTCGAGGATCCTTTTCCTACAATGAGCAGTTCTTC. Residues: CASSRGSFSYNEQFF.

The CDR3 region is CASGKDSDSGNTIYF. The CDR3 nucleotides are TGTGCCAGCGGAAAGGACTCAGACTCTGGAAACACCATATATTTT. The rearrangement joins TRBV6-8 to TRBJ1-3, with unresolved D. CDR1 and CDR2 (germline): MNHGY, SAAAGT. V lost 8 bases and J 0 bases, leaving 14 bases between the germline ends. The CDR3 runs to 15 residues.

A word on this clonotype: A read error may explain this, as a much larger clone is one base away. The J gene is TRBJ2-3, the V gene TRBV7-9; 11 nucleotides align to TRBD2. Germline loops: CDR1 SEHNR, CDR2 FQNEAQ (reference sequence). The CDR3 has 17 amino acids. In nucleotides, the CDR3 is TGTGCCAGCAGCTTTCTCACTAGCGGGGGAGGCACAGATACGCAGGATTTT. Amino acids: CASSFLTSGGGTDTQDF.

This clonotype was counted only a few times. This chain connects TRBV28 to TRBJ1-2, with D unclear. Germline lookup yields CDR1 MDHEN and CDR2 SYDVKM. This CDR3 has 13 residues. V gave up 1 base and J gave up 8 bases, with 11 bases separating them. CDR3 region: CASSLFPSQGYTF. The CDR3 coding sequence is TGTGCCAGCAGTTTATTTCCCTCCCAGGGCTACACCTTC.

The V gene is TRBV27, the J gene TRBJ1-2, with D possibly being TRBD1 (5 bases). The V end lost 3 bases, the J end lost 2 bases, and 10 bases lay between the germline ends. In germline, CDR1 is MNHEY, CDR2 SMNVEV (reference sequence). CDR3 length equals 14 residues. CDR3 coding DNA: TGTGCCAGCAGTTTTGTCGGGACCAACTATGGCTACACCTTC. Translation gives CASSFVGTNYGYTF.

This clonotype has only a few counts. The chain combines TRBV6-5 with TRBJ2-7; the D gene is possibly TRBD2 (5 bases). Trimming stripped 0 bases from V and 0 bases from J, with 12 bases between. Looked up from germline, CDR1 is MNHEY and CDR2 is SVGAGI. The CDR3 contains 16 residues. Here the CDR3 reads CASSYSRTASSYEQYF. The CDR3 DNA reads as TGTGCCAGCAGTTACTCCCGGACTGCTAGCTCCTACGAGCAGTACTTC.

The rearrangement links TRBV11-2 to TRBJ2-2; TRBD2 aligns across 13 bases. Trimming cost V 5 bases and J 3 bases; bases outside gene matches: 6. CDR3 size: 17 residues. Germline lookup yields CDR1 SGHAT and CDR2 FQNNGV. CDR3: CASSKGLAGVDTGELFF. CDR3 nucleotide sequence: TGTGCCAGCAGCAAAGGACTAGCGGGAGTTGACACCGGGGAGCTGTTTTTT.

This clonotype was seen more than once but under ten times. The chain joins TRBV12-3 or TRBV12-4 to TRBJ1-2, with a tentative D call TRBD1 (6 bases). This CDR3 is built from 15 residues. The V end lost 3 bases, the J end lost 0 bases, and 11 bases lay between the germline ends. The CDR3 reads CASSLNPGANYGYTF. Here the CDR3 DNA reads TGTGCCAGCAGTTTGAACCCAGGGGCTAACTATGGCTACACCTTC.

Only a few counts were recorded for this clonotype. This chain connects TRBV7-9 to TRBJ2-5; tentative D call: TRBD2 (6 bases). Germline V lookup: CDR1 SEHNR, CDR2 FQNEAQ (reference sequence). The CDR3 spans 18 residues. Trimming took off 5 bases at V and 2 bases at J, with 24 bases between the two ends. The CDR3, as DNA: TGTGCCAGCAGCACCACGACCCGGGGGTTCGTGCCGCAAGAGACCCAGTACTTC. Translating gives CASSTTTRGFVPQETQYF. The variable domain in full, completed from reference TRBV7-9 and TRBJ2-5, reads DTGVSQNPRHKITKRGQNVTFRCDPISEHNRLYWYRQTLGQGPEFLTYFQNEAQLEKSRLLSDRFSAERPKGSFSTLEIQRTEQGDSAMYLCASSTTTRGFVPQETQYFGPGTRLLVL.

This clonotype was detected only a few times. The rearrangement joins TRBV19 to TRBJ1-6, with TRBD1 matching 7 bases. After removal of 1 base from V and 9 bases from J, the junction contained 12 bases not matched to a gene. Germline CDR1 reads LNHDA; CDR2 reads SQIVND (reference sequence). The CDR3 is 17 amino acids. As DNA, the CDR3 is TGTGCCAGTAGTATAGGCCCGGGACAGCCGTGGGGTTCACCCCTCCACTTT. Translating it yields CASSIGPGQPWGSPLHF.

The J gene is TRBJ2-1, the V gene TRBV18; TRBD2 is a possible D gene (5 bases). CDR1 KGHSH and CDR2 LQKENI come from the germline V gene. The V end was cut by 3 bases, the J end by 8 bases, with 17 bases between. There are 15 residues in the CDR3. CDR3 DNA: TGTGCCAGCTCACCGGGTCTAGCTCTTGGGTATGAGCAGTTCTTC. Protein: CASSPGLALGYEQFF.

V gene TRBV6-1 combines with J gene TRBJ2-1; D remains unclear. This CDR3 is built from 15 residues. The germline V gene encodes CDR1 MNHNS and CDR2 SASEGT. V was cut by 1 base and J by 0 bases, with 7 bases left in between. The CDR3 protein is CASSEVWSSYNEQFF. CDR3 DNA: TGTGCCAGCAGTGAAGTCTGGAGCTCCTACAATGAGCAGTTCTTC.

This sequence joins TRBV12-3 or TRBV12-4 and TRBJ2-1; TRBD2 matches at 10 bases. CDR3 length equals 16 residues. Unmatched junction bases numbered 7, after V lost 6 bases and J lost 2 bases. The CDR3 DNA follows: TGTGCCAGCAGCCCGACTAGCGGGTTGACCTACAATGAGCAGTTCTTC. Translating gives CASSPTSGLTYNEQFF.

V and J are TRBV12-3 or TRBV12-4 and TRBJ2-3; TRBD1 matches 7 bases. J lost 7 bases, V lost 6 bases, and 16 bases had no gene match. The CDR3 has 16 residues. CDR3 in DNA: TGTGCCAGCAGGGCTACCGGGACAGCATCGTTAAATACGCAGTATTTT. Amino acids: CASRATGTASLNTQYF.

CDR3 protein: CASSIRGFTGELFF. CDR3 nucleotides: TGTGCCAGTAGTATAAGGGGATTCACCGGGGAGCTGTTTTTT. The chain links TRBV19 to TRBJ2-2, with D possibly being TRBD1 (5 bases). This CDR3 comprises 14 residues. With 2 bases removed from V and 4 bases from J, the gap between germline ends came to 8 bases. Germline lookup yields CDR1 LNHDA and CDR2 SQIVND (reference sequence).

The rearrangement uses TRBV6-2 or TRBV6-3 and TRBJ2-1, with 10 positions matching TRBD2. There are 15 residues in the CDR3. The V gene end was trimmed by 5 bases and the J gene end by 7 bases; junction bases not matched to a gene: 8. The V gene's germline CDR1 is MNHEY and CDR2 SVGEGT. The CDR3 coding sequence is TGTGCCAGCAGTCCACCGGGACTAGCGACAAATGAGCAGTTCTTC. Its protein is CASSPPGLATNEQFF.

This chain connects TRBV4-1 to TRBJ2-3; D is perhaps TRBD1 (7 bases). V was shortened by 0 bases and J by 4 bases, with 11 bases between the two germline ends. Germline V CDR1 and CDR2: MGHRA, YSYEKL. The CDR3 runs to 15 residues. CDR3 loop: CASSQEDREADTQYF. CDR3 coding DNA: TGCGCCAGCAGCCAAGAAGACAGGGAGGCAGATACGCAGTATTTT.

The rearrangement uses TRBV7-2 and TRBJ2-1; D may be TRBD2 (5 bases). The V gene's germline CDR1 is SGHTA and CDR2 FQGNSA. The CDR3 length is 16 residues. The V end was cut by 0 bases, the J end by 6 bases, with 15 bases between. Here the CDR3 reads CASSLAGSGFINEQFF. In nucleotides, the CDR3 is TGTGCCAGCAGCTTAGCTGGGTCGGGATTTATCAATGAGCAGTTCTTC.

This clonotype was counted once. The chain joins TRBV7-4 to TRBJ2-2; 12 bases align to TRBD2. The V gene end was trimmed by 5 bases and the J gene end by 5 bases; junction bases not matched to a gene: 9. The CDR3 contains 17 residues. Germline-derived CDR1 and CDR2 are SGHVT and SQSDAQ. CDR3 sequence reads: CASSPPRTSGETGELFF. The CDR3 DNA sequence: TGTGCCAGCAGCCCCCCCCGGACTAGCGGGGAAACCGGGGAGCTGTTTTTT.